This T cell receptor beta chain was recorded in a study of shared T cell receptors in the human thymus. Germline V gene lookup returns CDR1 MNHEY and CDR2 SMNVEV (reference sequence). With 5 bases clipped from V and 1 base from J, the junction kept 6 bases outside the gene matches. The CDR3 consists of 17 residues. This table comes from immunoSEQ multiplex PCR, and its TCRdb copy is limited to in-frame clones, with some not included. The table lists over 650,000 clones, 70% to 90% of them singletons. These data were also reused for a study on human thymus T cells. From that paper: Thymus tissue was removed during corrective cardiac surgery.

This sequence originates from a boy younger than two with a congenital heart defect. Sequenced: thymocytes. V and J are TRBV27 and TRBJ2-3, with 13 bases fitting TRBD2. The CDR3, as DNA: TGTGCCAGCAGTCCATACGGGACTAGCGGGGGCACAGATACGCAGTATTTT. Its translation: CASSPYGTSGGTDTQYF.